These T cell receptor beta chains were read from a single sample in a study of blood T cell repertoires in COVID-19. Clones were read by immunoSEQ multiplex PCR, and TCRdb kept only the in-frame ones, dropping some. The top ten clones hold 5.5% to 8% of a sample with fewer than 150,000 clones, 70% to 85% of them seen once. Source material: peripheral blood. Receptors were obtained from a human donor in a cohort sampled during active COVID-19. Each CDR3 is given with its conserved first and last residue. Each record gives: clone size, V gene, D gene, J gene, CDR3 protein, CDR3 DNA. D genes are given only for firm matches. The size entry is marked missing in some rows and otherwise reads once, few, many or a size class.

.,TRBV9,TRBD1,TRBJ1-6,CASSGGQGQNSPLHF,TGTGCCAGCAGCGGGGGACAGGGTCAGAATTCACCCCTCCACTTT
.,TRBV7-6,TRBD2,TRBJ2-2,CASSSFGGGNTGELFF,TGTGCCAGCAGCTCCTTTGGCGGGGGGAACACCGGGGAGCTGTTTTTT
.,TRBV5-5,.,TRBJ2-1,CASSHIRDTNNEQFF,TGTGCCAGCAGCCACATCCGGGACACTAACAATGAGCAGTTCTTC
once,TRBV6-2/TRBV6-3,.,TRBJ2-7,CASSRTAYEQYF,TGTGCCAGCAGTAGAACAGCATACGAGCAGTACTTC
.,TRBV7-9,.,TRBJ1-4,CASSSLVSGGNEKLFF,TGTGCCAGCAGCTCACTGGTGTCGGGAGGTAATGAAAAACTGTTTTTT
.,TRBV6-2/TRBV6-3,TRBD1,TRBJ1-1,CASSYPSDRGGVVMNTEAFF,TGTGCCAGCAGTTACCCATCGGACAGGGGAGGGGTTGTCATGAACACTGAAGCTTTCTTT
.,TRBV5-1,.,TRBJ2-1,CASSMTTSIAEQFF,TGCGCCAGCAGCATGACCACTAGCATCGCTGAGCAGTTCTTC
few,TRBV9,.,TRBJ2-1,CASSLGAENNEQFF,TGTGCCAGCAGCCTCGGAGCGGAAAACAATGAGCAGTTCTTC
.,TRBV21-1,.,TRBJ2-7,CASSKVGANYEQYF,TGTGCCAGCAGCAAAGTAGGGGCAAACTACGAGCAGTACTTC
.,TRBV4-2,TRBD2,TRBJ2-1,CASSQDSRRGAVFF,TGTGCCAGCAGCCAAGATAGCAGGCGGGGGGCTGTGTTCTTC
.,TRBV14,TRBD1,TRBJ1-6,CASSQRTGGQDSPLHF,TGTGCCAGCAGCCAAAGAACAGGGGGTCAGGATTCACCCCTCCACTTT
.,TRBV5-4,.,TRBJ2-7,CASSSVSTYEQYF,TGTGCCAGCTCCTCGGTCTCCACCTACGAGCAGTACTTC
.,TRBV6-5,.,TRBJ1-3,CASSPLGVSGNTIYF,TGTGCCAGCAGTCCATTAGGGGTCTCTGGAAACACCATATATTTT
once,TRBV30,.,TRBJ1-2,CAWRPTLEGGYTF,TGTGCCTGGAGACCCACCCTAGAGGGCGGCTACACCTTC
.,TRBV5-5,.,TRBJ2-3,CASSLEGRGTDTQYF,TGTGCCAGCAGCTTGGAGGGCAGGGGTACAGATACGCAGTATTTT
.,TRBV28,TRBD1,TRBJ2-7,CASSPGTELYEQYF,TGTGCCAGCAGCCCCGGGACAGAACTATACGAGCAGTACTTC
few,TRBV30,.,TRBJ1-3,CAWSGTAPGNTIYF,TGTGCCTGGAGTGGGACAGCCCCTGGAAACACCATATATTTT
few,TRBV7-3,TRBD2,TRBJ2-7,CASSPSRTSFREQYF,TGTGCCAGCAGCCCTTCCCGGACTAGCTTTCGCGAGCAGTACTTC
.,TRBV27,TRBD1,TRBJ2-5,CASGRGQGKETQYF,TGTGCCAGCGGGAGGGGACAGGGCAAAGAGACCCAGTACTTC
.,TRBV4-2,.,TRBJ1-6,CASSLDVTASSYNSPLHF,TGTGCCAGCAGCCTAGACGTGACAGCGAGCTCCTATAATTCACCCCTCCACTTT